Shown below are 20 T cell receptor beta chains from a single sample sequenced in a study of neurological immune-mediated disorders. In TCRdb, the 5' RACE reads were re-called with MiXCR into one record per CDR3 protein. The sample holds more than 50,000 distinct CDR3 sequences, about 3.5% seen once. The material sequenced was PBMCs. These receptors came from a woman aged 45 to 65 with multiple sclerosis.

Here the CDR3 reads CASSFSGLAGYNEQFF. DNA for the CDR3: TGTGCCAGCAGCTTCTCTGGACTAGCGGGGTACAATGAGCAGTTCTTC. J is TRBJ2-1 and V is TRBV7-3, with 12 positions matching TRBD2. The CDR3 loop spans 16 amino acids. Germline CDR1 and CDR2: SGHTA and FQGTGA. V shed 3 bases, J shed 4 bases, and the junction held 4 bases outside the gene matches.

At least ten counts were recorded for this clonotype. This chain joins TRBV9 and TRBJ2-7, with D perhaps given as TRBD1 or TRBD2 (5 bases each). With 0 bases removed from V and 6 bases from J, the gap between germline ends came to 19 bases. The V gene's germline CDR1 is SGDLS and CDR2 YYNGEE. This CDR3 is built from 16 residues. The CDR3 DNA follows: TGTGCCAGCAGCGTAGCTAGTAGGGACGGAGTCGGCGAGCAGTACTTC. Translation: CASSVASRDGVGEQYF.

This clonotype showed up many times. This sequence joins TRBV9 and TRBJ2-3, with D tentatively TRBD1 or TRBD2 (5 bases each). CDR1 SGDLS and CDR2 YYNGEE come from the germline V gene. The CDR3 is made up of 17 amino acids. The ends were cut back, 3 bases at V and 4 bases at J, with 21 bases in the middle. Written as DNA, the CDR3 is TGTGCCAGCAGCGAACGAGGGGTGGCGGTGAGGGCAGATACGCAGTATTTT. Translation: CASSERGVAVRADTQYF.

The table lists this clonotype with many counts. J is TRBJ1-1 and V is TRBV9; TRBD1 is a possible D gene (6 bases). This CDR3 comprises 15 residues. The ends were cut back, 4 bases at V and 5 bases at J, with 18 bases in the middle. CDR1 and CDR2 (germline): SGDLS, YYNGEE. CDR3 sequence: CASSLGGRGKTEAFF. The CDR3 nucleotides read TGTGCCAGCAGCCTTGGGGGGAGGGGGAAAACTGAAGCTTTCTTT.

At least ten counts were recorded for this clonotype. This chain joins TRBV10-3 and TRBJ2-3; 11 bases align to TRBD2. The CDR3 is made up of 18 amino acids. The V segment lost 0 bases and the J segment 2 bases; nucleotides outside the gene matches: 7. The germline V gene encodes CDR1 ENHRY and CDR2 SYGVKD. The CDR3 nucleotides read TGTGCCATCAGTGAGTCGGCTGGGACTAGCGGCCTCACAGATACGCAGTATTTT. It yields the protein CAISESAGTSGLTDTQYF.

This clonotype turned up a few times. The chain is built from TRBV7-3 and TRBJ2-1; 9 nucleotides match TRBD2. The V and J ends lost 1 base and 4 bases, in that order; junction bases with no gene match: 5. The CDR3 totals 16 residues. CDR1 is SGHTA, CDR2 FQGTGA, per germline. The CDR3 nucleotides read TGTGCCAGCAGCTTAAACCGGGCGGGAGGGTACAATGAGCAGTTCTTC. Translation gives CASSLNRAGGYNEQFF.

This clonotype was counted ten times or more. The chain links TRBV7-2 to TRBJ2-5, with 9 nucleotides matching TRBD1. Germline loops: CDR1 SGHTA, CDR2 FQGNSA. V shed 1 base, J shed 6 bases, and the junction held 3 bases outside the gene matches. This CDR3 has 14 amino acids. Here the CDR3 reads CASSLGQGGKTQYF. CDR3 coding DNA: TGTGCCAGCAGCTTAGGACAGGGGGGGAAGACCCAGTACTTC. The variable domain in full, with the rest retrieved from reference TRBV7-2 and TRBJ2-5, is GAGVSQSPSNKVTEKGKDVELRCDPISGHTALYWYRQSLGQGLEFLIYFQGNSAPDKSGLPSDRFSAERTGGSVSTLTIQRTQQEDSAVYLCASSLGQGGKTQYFGPGTRLLVL.

This clonotype occurred many times. The germline gene is not matched at one end of the junction; a read error may be the cause. The V call is TRBV11-3, the J call TRBJ2-7, with D possibly being TRBD1 or TRBD2 (5 bases each). This CDR3 has 14 amino acids. Germline values: CDR1 SGHNT, CDR2 YENEEA. CDR3 bases: TGTGCCAGCAGCTTGCTCGACAGCGGATACGGGCAGTACTTC. It encodes CASSLLDSGYGQYF.

This clonotype was counted many times. The V call is TRBV11-3, the J call TRBJ2-1, with D perhaps matching TRBD2 (6 bases). The germline CDR1 and CDR2 sequences are SGHNT and YENEEA. The CDR3 runs to 16 residues. V shed 3 bases and J shed 4 bases, with 16 bases lying between them. CDR3 in amino acids: CASSFGGAGQYNEQFF. The CDR3 DNA is TGTGCCAGCAGCTTCGGGGGTGCGGGGCAATACAATGAGCAGTTCTTC.

This clonotype was seen at least ten times. The chain employs TRBV9 and TRBJ1-2, with D perhaps TRBD1 (5 bases). CDR1 and CDR2 (germline): SGDLS, YYNGEE. The V end was cut by 0 bases, the J end by 8 bases, with 11 bases between. The CDR3 totals 13 residues. The CDR3 loop reads CASSVVGGYGYTF. The CDR3 DNA follows: TGTGCCAGCAGCGTAGTCGGGGGATACGGCTACACCTTC.

This clonotype was counted many times. The chain joins TRBV10-3 to TRBJ1-2; no definite D call. The CDR3 covers 14 residues. CDR1 and CDR2 from the germline V gene are ENHRY and SYGVKD. V was trimmed by 7 bases and J by 7 bases, leaving 19 bases between them. CDR3 residues: CAITPGVEGTGYTF. CDR3 sequence (DNA): TGTGCCATCACCCCGGGTGTGGAAGGCACTGGCTACACCTTC.

In its sample, this clonotype was seen many times. The J gene is TRBJ2-7, the V gene TRBV12-3 or TRBV12-4; 7 bases agree with TRBD1. The V gene end was trimmed by 7 bases and the J gene end by 1 base; junction bases not matched to a gene: 10. The CDR3 runs to 15 residues. The CDR3: CASTPGQDLSYEQYF. The CDR3 nucleotides are TGTGCCAGCACCCCAGGACAGGACCTATCCTACGAGCAGTACTTC.

There are many counts of this clonotype. This sequence joins TRBV5-6 and TRBJ1-5; no reliable D call. The CDR3 runs to 13 residues. Germline loops: CDR1 SGHDT, CDR2 YYEEEE. Between the trimmed V and J ends, which lost 2 bases and 1 base, there was a span of 4 bases. DNA for the CDR3: TGTGCCAGCAGCTTTAACAGCAATCAGCCCCAGCATTTT. It codes for CASSFNSNQPQHF.

This clonotype is classed as medium-sized. The rearrangement joins TRBV5-6 to TRBJ2-5, with 7 bases that match TRBD1. Germline trimming cut 2 bases from V and 2 bases from J; bases unmatched to any gene: 3. The CDR3 loop spans 14 amino acids. Germline values: CDR1 SGHDT, CDR2 YYEEEE. In nucleotides, the CDR3 is TGTGCCAGCAGCTTTCAGGACAGGCAAGAGACCCAGTACTTC. Translated: CASSFQDRQETQYF.

In this sample, this clonotype turned up many times. J is TRBJ2-1 and V is TRBV6-6; D is possibly TRBD2 (6 bases). This CDR3 is 13 amino acids long. The V gene lost 7 bases and the J gene lost 5 bases, with 12 bases spanning the gap. Germline CDR1 is MNHNY and CDR2 is SVGAGI (reference sequence). The chain's CDR3 is CASNRGMNNEQFF. DNA for the CDR3: TGTGCCAGCAACCGCGGGATGAACAATGAGCAGTTCTTC.

This clonotype appeared many times. The V call is TRBV20-1, the J call TRBJ2-1, with D possibly matching TRBD2 (5 bases). Germline CDR1 is DFQATT and CDR2 is SNEGSKA (reference sequence). The CDR3 contains 10 residues. Trimming took off 6 bases at V and 12 bases at J, with 12 bases between the two ends. The CDR3 loop reads CSALTGRQFF. For the CDR3, the DNA is TGCAGTGCCTTAACGGGGAGGCAGTTCTTC.

This clonotype was seen at least ten times. The chain links TRBV7-2 to TRBJ2-2; D gene unclear. Trimming took off 6 bases at V and 3 bases at J, with 8 bases between the two ends. This CDR3 spans 13 amino acids. From germline, CDR1 is SGHTA and CDR2 FQGNSA. CDR3 region: CASSFDYTGELFF. For the CDR3, the DNA is TGTGCCAGCAGTTTCGACTACACCGGGGAGCTGTTTTTT.

This clonotype was seen a handful of times. Germline and junction disagree at one end, which may indicate a read error. V and J are TRBV7-3 and TRBJ1-6, with TRBD1 identical over 9 bases. Germline V gene lookup returns CDR1 SGHTA and CDR2 FQGTGA. The CDR3 extends over 15 amino acids. The CDR3 spells CASSLNGQGNSPLNF. CDR3 coding DNA: TGTGCCAGCAGCCTCAACGGACAGGGGAATTCACCCCTCAACTTT.

The chain carries TRBV5-6 and TRBJ1-1; TRBD1 matches 7 bases. Trimming removed 6 bases from V and 9 bases from J; junction bases left unmatched: 11. Germline CDR1 reads SGHDT; CDR2 reads YYEEEE. The CDR3 has 13 residues. CDR3 DNA: TGTGCCAGCACCACCCGACAGGGAAGACAAGCTTTCTTT. It specifies CASTTRQGRQAFF.

This clonotype appeared many times. The chain employs TRBV4-3 and TRBJ2-7; D possibly corresponds to TRBD2 (6 bases). Trimming removed 1 base from V and 3 bases from J, with 13 bases in between. The germline gives CDR1 LGHNA, CDR2 YSLEER. This CDR3 is 15 amino acids long. For the CDR3, the DNA is TGCGCCAGCAGCCAAGTAGGTAGCGGCCTCTACGAGCAGTACTTC. Amino acids: CASSQVGSGLYEQYF.